Sequencing of this T cell receptor beta chain was carried out in a study of blood T cell repertoires in COVID-19. Turning to the study itself: Both acute and convalescent COVID-19 samples were obtained from the United States, Italy and Spain.

Libraries were prepared by immunoSEQ multiplex PCR; TCRdb keeps only in-frame clonotypes and omits some of them. This table has approximately 270,000 clones, about 80% appearing once. Trimming shortened V by 0 bases and J by 12 bases, and 13 bases separated the two germline ends. This CDR3 has 12 residues. In germline, CDR1 is SGHRS, CDR2 YFSETQ. The rearrangement links TRBV5-1 to TRBJ2-7, with D possibly TRBD1 on 6 matching bases. This sequence was found in a man of 80 years or more with acute or convalescent COVID-19. Sample: peripheral blood. CDR3 loop: CASSLVPGQPYF. In DNA, the CDR3 is TGCGCCAGCAGCTTGGTACCGGGACAACCGTACTTC.